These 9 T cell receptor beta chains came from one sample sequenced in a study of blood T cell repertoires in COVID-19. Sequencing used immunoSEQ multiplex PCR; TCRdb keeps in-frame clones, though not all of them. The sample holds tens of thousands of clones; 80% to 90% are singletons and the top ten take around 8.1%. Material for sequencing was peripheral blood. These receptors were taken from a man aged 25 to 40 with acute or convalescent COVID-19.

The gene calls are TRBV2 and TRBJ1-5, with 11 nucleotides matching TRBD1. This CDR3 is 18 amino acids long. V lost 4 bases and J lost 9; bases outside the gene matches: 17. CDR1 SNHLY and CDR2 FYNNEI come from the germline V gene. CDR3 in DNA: TGTGCCAGCAGTGCCCTAACTAAAACCGGGACAGGGGGAGGGCCCCAGCATTTT. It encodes CASSALTKTGTGGGPQHF. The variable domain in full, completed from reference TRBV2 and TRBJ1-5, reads EPEVTQTPSHQVTQMGQEVILRCVPISNHLYFYWYRQILGQKVEFLVSFYNNEISEKSEIFDDQFSVERPDGSNFTLKIRSTKLEDSAMYFCASSALTKTGTGGGPQHFGDGTRLSIL.

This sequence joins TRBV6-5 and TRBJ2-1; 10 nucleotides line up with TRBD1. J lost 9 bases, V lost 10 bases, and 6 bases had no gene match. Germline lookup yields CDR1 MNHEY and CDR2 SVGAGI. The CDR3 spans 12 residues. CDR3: CATRQGAGEQFF. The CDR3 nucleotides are TGTGCCACCAGACAGGGGGCAGGTGAGCAGTTCTTC.

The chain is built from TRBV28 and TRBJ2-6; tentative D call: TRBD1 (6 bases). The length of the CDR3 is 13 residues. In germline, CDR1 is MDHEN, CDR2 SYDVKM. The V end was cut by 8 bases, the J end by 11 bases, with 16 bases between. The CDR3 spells CASRGTFVHVLTF. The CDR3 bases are TGTGCCAGCCGAGGGACATTTGTCCACGTCCTGACTTTC.

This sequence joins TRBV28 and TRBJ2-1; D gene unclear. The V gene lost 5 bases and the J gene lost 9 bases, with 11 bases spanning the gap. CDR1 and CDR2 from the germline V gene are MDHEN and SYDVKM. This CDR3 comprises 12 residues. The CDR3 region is CASSQTHTEQFF. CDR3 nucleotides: TGTGCCAGCAGTCAAACTCATACTGAGCAGTTCTTC. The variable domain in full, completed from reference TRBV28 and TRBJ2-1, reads DVKVTQSSRYLVKRTGEKVFLECVQDMDHENMFWYRQDPGLGLRLIYFSYDVKMKEKGDIPEGYSVSREKKERFSLILESASTNQTSMYLCASSQTHTEQFFGPGTRLTVL.

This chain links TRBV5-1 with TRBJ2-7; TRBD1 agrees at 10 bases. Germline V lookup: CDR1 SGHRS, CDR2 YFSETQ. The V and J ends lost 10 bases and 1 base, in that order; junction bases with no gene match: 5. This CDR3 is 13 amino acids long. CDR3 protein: CASTGQGSYEQYF. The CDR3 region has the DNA TGCGCCTCTACGGGACAGGGGTCCTACGAGCAGTACTTC.

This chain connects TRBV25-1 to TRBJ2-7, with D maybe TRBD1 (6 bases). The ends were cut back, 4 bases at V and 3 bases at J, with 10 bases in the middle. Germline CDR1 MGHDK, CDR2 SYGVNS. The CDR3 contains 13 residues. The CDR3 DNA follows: TGTGCCAGCAGTGTGGGACACGGCTACGAGCAGTACTTC. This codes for CASSVGHGYEQYF.

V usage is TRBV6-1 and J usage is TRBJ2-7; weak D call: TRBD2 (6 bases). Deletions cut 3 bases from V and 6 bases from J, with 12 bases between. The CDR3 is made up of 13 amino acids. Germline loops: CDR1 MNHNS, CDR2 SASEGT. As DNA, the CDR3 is TGTGCCAGCAGTGAGTCCTGGGGAGGCGAGCAGTACTTC. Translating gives CASSESWGGEQYF.

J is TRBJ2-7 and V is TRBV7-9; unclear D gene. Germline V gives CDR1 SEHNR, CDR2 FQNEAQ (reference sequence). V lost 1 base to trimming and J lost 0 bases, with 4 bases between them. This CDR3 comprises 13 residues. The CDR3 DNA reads TGTGCCAGCAGCTTAGTCAACTCCTACGAGCAGTACTTC. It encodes CASSLVNSYEQYF.

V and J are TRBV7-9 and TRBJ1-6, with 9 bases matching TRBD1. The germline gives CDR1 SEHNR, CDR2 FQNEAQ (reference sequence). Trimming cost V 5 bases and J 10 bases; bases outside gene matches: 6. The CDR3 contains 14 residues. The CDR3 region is CASSLGTGWSPLHF. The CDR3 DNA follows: TGTGCCAGCAGCCTCGGGACAGGGTGGTCACCCCTCCACTTT.